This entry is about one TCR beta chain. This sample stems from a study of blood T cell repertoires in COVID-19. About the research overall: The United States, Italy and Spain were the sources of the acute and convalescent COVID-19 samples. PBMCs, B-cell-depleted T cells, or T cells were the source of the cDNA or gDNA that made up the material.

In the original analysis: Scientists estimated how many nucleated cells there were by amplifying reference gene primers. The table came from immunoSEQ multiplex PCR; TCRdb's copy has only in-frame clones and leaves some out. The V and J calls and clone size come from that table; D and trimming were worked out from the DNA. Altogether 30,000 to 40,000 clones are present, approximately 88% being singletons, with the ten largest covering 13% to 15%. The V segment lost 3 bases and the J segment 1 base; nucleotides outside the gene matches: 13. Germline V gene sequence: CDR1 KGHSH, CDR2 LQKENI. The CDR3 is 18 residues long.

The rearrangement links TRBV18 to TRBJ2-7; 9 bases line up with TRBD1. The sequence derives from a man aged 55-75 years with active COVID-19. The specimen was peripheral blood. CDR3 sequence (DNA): TGTGCCAGCTCACCCCTTCGGGCTTGGGACAGGGTTTCCTACGAGCAGTACTTC. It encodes CASSPLRAWDRVSYEQYF.